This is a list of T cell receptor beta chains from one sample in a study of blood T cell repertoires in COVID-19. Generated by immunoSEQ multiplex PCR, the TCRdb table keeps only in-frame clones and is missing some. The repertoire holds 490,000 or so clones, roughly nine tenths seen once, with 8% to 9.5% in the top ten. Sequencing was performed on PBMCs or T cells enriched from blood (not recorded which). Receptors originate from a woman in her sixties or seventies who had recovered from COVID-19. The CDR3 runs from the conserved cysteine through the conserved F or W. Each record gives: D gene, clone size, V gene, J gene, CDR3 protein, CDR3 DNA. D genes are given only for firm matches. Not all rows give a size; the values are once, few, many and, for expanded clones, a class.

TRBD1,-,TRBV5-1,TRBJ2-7,CASSLRQGGDEQYF,TGCGCCAGCAGCCTCCGACAGGGTGGCGACGAGCAGTACTTC
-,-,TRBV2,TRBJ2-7,CASSEVGGKSSYEQYF,TGTGCCAGCAGTGAAGTCGGCGGTAAGAGCTCCTACGAGCAGTACTTC
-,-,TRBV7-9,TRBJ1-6,CARKPHLGGVSPLHF,TGTGCCAGGAAGCCTCATTTGGGGGGGGTCTCACCCCTCCACTTT
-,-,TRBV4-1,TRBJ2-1,CASSHWGQGNEQFF,TGCGCCAGCAGTCACTGGGGGCAGGGGAATGAGCAGTTCTTC
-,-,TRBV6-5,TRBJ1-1,CASTTWPGGLTEAFF,TGTGCCAGCACTACTTGGCCGGGGGGGCTCACTGAAGCTTTCTTT
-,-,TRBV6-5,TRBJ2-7,CASSSQGSYEQYF,TGTGCCAGCAGTAGCCAGGGGAGCTACGAGCAGTACTTC
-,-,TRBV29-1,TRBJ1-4,CSVPGTPGRAEKLFF,TGCAGCGTACCCGGGACTCCCGGTCGGGCAGAAAAACTGTTTTTT
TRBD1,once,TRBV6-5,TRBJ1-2,CASSYSTGGSYGYTF,TGTGCCAGCAGTTACTCGACAGGGGGCTCCTATGGCTACACCTTC
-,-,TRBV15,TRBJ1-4,CATSRDLGEGEKLFF,TGTGCCACCAGCAGAGATTTGGGGGAGGGTGAAAAACTGTTTTTT
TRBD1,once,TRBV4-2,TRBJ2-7,CASSQDPGTGVSEQYF,TGTGCCAGCAGCCAAGATCCCGGGACAGGGGTCTCCGAGCAGTACTTC
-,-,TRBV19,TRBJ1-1,CASSIRWNSMNTEAFF,TGTGCCAGTAGTATTAGGTGGAACAGCATGAACACTGAAGCTTTCTTT
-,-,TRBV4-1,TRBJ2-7,CASSQTGEQYF,TGCGCCAGCAGCCAAACAGGGGAGCAGTACTTC
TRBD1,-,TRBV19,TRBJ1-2,CASSIERTGVGYTF,TGTGCCAGTAGTATAGAGAGGACAGGGGTAGGCTACACCTTC
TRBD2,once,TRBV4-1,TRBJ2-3,CASSSQGERGLDTQYF,TGCGCCAGCAGCTCCCAGGGAGAGCGGGGCCTAGATACGCAGTATTTT
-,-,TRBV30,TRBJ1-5,CAWSLGLRDQPQHF,TGTGCCTGGAGTCTGGGGCTCAGGGATCAGCCCCAGCATTTT
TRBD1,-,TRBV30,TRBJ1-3,CAWETGGAAGNTIYF,TGTGCCTGGGAGACAGGGGGCGCGGCTGGAAACACCATATATTTT
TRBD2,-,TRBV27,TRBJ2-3,CASSFGLAGLRAKQYF,TGTGCCAGCAGTTTTGGACTAGCGGGCCTTCGGGCTAAGCAGTATTTT